This T cell receptor (beta chain) was identified in a study of CD8 T cells in Susac syndrome. This CDR3 is 15 amino acids long. V shed 5 bases and J shed 10 bases, with 21 bases lying between them. The V gene's germline CDR1 is SGHRS and CDR2 YFSETQ. Random hexamers served to reverse transcribe roughly 0.45 to 1 ug RNA. MiXCR, run by TCRdb on the immunoSEQ multiplex PCR reads, gives a single entry per CDR3 protein. This sample has about 130,000 distinct CDR3 sequences; just under 95% occur once, and the top ten carry over 0.2%. The sample was CD8+ T cells from PBMCs. The chain couples TRBV5-1 to TRBJ1-4, with a weak D call TRBD1 (5 bases). The receptor's source is a human donor with Susac syndrome. The CDR3 DNA reads as TGCGCCAGCAGTAATCAATGGGACGGGGCCGGAAAACTGTTTTTT. Protein product: CASSNQWDGAGKLFF.